Ten or more counts support the clone carrying this T cell receptor beta chain. With the library built for alpha chains, this beta chain is off target and its frequency is not meaningful. Time point defined: sample taken at primary tumor resection. The 72 donors had untreated early-stage non-small cell lung cancer. Whole RNA obtained from tumor, nontumor lung or frozen PBMC underwent sequencing without sorting. TCRdb re-called the 5' RACE reads through MiXCR, storing one row per CDR3 protein. The sample shows roughly 860 distinct CDR3 sequences, around 40% of them seen only once. The V end lost 1 base, the J end lost 7 bases, and 13 bases lay between the germline ends. The CDR3 runs 14 residues. Germline-derived CDR1 and CDR2 are DFQATT and SNEGSKA (reference sequence). This sample was taken from a study of spatial heterogeneity in lung cancer. For the study at large: Detection consistently captured more beta-chain sequences than alpha-chain sequences. In the raw reads, each unique TCR and UMI combination was present more than ten times on average.

The sequence was obtained from a male donor with early-stage non-small cell lung cancer. This chain connects TRBV20-1 to TRBJ2-2, with D uncertain. Here the sequenced sample was normal lung tissue next to the tumor, taken at surgery. CDR3 sequence (DNA): TGCAGTGCTAGAGTAACCCGAGAGATCGGGGAGCTGTTTTTT. Residues: CSARVTREIGELFF.